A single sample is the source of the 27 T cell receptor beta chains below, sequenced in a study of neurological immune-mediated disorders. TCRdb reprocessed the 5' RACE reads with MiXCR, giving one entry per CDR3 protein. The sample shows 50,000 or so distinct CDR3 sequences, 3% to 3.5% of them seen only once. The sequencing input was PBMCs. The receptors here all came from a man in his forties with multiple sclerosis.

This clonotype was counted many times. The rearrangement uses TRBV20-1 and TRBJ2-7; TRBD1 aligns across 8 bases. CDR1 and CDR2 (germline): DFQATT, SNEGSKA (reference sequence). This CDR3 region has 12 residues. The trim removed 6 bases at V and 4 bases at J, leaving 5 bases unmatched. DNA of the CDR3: TGCAGTGCCGTGGACAGGGAGTACGAGCAGTACTTC. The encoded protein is CSAVDREYEQYF.

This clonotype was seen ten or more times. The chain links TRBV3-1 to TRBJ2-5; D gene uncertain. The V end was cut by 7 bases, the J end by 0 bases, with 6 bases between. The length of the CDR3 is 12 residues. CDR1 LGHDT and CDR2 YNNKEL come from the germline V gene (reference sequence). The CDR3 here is CASTSYQETQYF. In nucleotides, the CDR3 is TGTGCCAGCACTAGTTACCAAGAGACCCAGTACTTC.

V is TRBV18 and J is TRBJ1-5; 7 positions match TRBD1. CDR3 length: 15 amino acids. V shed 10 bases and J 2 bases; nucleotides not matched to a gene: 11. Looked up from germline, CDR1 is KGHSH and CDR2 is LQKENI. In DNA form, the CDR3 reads TGTGCCACCGGGCAGGGGGTCGGGCGCAATCAGCCCCAGCATTTT. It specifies CATGQGVGRNQPQHF.

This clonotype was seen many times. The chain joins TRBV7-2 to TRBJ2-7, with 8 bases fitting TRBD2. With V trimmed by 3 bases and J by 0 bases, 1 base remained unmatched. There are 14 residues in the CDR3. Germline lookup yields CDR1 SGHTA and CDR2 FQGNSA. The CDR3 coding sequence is TGTGCCAGCAGCTTTAGCGGGGACTCCTACGAGCAGTACTTC. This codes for CASSFSGDSYEQYF.

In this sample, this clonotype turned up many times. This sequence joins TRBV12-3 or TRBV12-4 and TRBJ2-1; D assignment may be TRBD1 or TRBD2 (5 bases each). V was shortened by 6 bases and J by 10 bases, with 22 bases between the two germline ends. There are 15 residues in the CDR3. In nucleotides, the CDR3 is TGTGCCAGCAGATCCATACGGGGCCGGCTAGCCGAGCAGTTCTTC. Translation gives CASRSIRGRLAEQFF.

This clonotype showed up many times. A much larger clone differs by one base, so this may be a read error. CDR3 coding DNA: TGCGCCAGCAGCTTGGACGGGGGGACCAATCAGCCCCAGCATTTT. This codes for CASSLDGGTNQPQHF. The V gene is TRBV5-1, the J gene TRBJ1-5, with TRBD1 as a possible D gene (5 bases). Germline V gene sequence: CDR1 SGHRS, CDR2 YFSETQ. This CDR3 has 15 residues. Trimming pared 0 bases from V and 3 bases from J, leaving 10 bases between.

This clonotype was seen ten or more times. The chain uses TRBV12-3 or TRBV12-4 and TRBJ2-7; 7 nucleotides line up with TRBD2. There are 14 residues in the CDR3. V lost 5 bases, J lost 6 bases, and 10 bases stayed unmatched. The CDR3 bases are TGTGCCAGCAGTCCCCCCGAATGGACTAGCGAGCAGTACTTC. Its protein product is CASSPPEWTSEQYF.

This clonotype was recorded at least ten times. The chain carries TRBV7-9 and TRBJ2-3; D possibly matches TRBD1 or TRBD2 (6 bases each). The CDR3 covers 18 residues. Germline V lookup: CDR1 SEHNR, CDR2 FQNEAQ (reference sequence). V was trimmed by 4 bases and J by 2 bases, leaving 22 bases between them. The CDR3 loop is CASSSRVDYRGLTDTQYF. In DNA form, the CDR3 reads TGTGCCAGCAGCTCCCGTGTGGACTACCGGGGGCTCACAGATACGCAGTATTTT.

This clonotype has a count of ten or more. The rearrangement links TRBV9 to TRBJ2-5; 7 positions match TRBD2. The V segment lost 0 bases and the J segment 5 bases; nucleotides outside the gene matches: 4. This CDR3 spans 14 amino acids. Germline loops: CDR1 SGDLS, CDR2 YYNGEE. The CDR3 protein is CASSVAAGDETQYF. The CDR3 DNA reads TGTGCCAGCAGCGTAGCTGCGGGGGACGAGACCCAGTACTTC. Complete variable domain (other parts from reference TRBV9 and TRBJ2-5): DSGVTQTPKHLITATGQRVTLRCSPRSGDLSVYWYQQSLDQGLQFLIQYYNGEERAKGNILERFSAQQFPDLHSELNLSSLELGDSALYFCASSVAAGDETQYFGPGTRLLVL.

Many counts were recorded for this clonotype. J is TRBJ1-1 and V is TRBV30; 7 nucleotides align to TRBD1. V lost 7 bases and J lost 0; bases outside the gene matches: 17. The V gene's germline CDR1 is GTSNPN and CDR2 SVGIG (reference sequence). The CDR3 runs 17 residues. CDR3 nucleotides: TGTGCCTCCTCACCTAGCCGACAGGGAATAATGAACACTGAAGCTTTCTTT. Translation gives CASSPSRQGIMNTEAFF.

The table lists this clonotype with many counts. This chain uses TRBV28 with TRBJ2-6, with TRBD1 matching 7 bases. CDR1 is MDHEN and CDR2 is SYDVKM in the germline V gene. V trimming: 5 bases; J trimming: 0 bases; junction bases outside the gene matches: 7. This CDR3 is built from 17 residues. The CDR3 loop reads CASSLRDSFSGANVLTF. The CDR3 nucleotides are TGTGCCAGCAGTCTCCGGGACAGTTTCTCTGGGGCCAACGTCCTGACTTTC.

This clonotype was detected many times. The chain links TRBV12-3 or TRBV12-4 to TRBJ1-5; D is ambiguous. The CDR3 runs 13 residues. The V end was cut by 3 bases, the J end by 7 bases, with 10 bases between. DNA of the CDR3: TGTGCCAGCAGTTTTATAGGGCAACAGCCCCAGCATTTT. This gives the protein CASSFIGQQPQHF.

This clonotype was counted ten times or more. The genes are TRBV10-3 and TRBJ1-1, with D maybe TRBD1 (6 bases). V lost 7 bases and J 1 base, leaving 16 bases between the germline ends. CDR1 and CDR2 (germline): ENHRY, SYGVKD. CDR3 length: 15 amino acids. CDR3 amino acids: CAITPRGDTNTEAFF. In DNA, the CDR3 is TGTGCCATCACTCCGCGGGGGGACACGAACACTGAAGCTTTCTTT.

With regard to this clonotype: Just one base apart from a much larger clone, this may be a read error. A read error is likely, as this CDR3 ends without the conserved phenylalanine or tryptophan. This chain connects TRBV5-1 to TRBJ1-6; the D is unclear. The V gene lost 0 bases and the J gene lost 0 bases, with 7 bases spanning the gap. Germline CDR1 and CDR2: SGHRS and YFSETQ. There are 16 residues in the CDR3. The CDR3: CASSLGASSYNSPLHY. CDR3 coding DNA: TGCGCCAGCAGCTTGGGGGCCAGCTCCTATAATTCACCCCTCCACTAT.

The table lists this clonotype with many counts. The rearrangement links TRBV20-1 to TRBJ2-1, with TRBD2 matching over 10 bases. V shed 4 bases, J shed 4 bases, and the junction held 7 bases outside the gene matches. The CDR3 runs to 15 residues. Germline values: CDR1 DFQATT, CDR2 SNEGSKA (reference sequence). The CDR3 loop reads CSAKASGGSYNEQFF. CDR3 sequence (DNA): TGCAGTGCTAAAGCTAGCGGGGGTTCTTACAATGAGCAGTTCTTC.

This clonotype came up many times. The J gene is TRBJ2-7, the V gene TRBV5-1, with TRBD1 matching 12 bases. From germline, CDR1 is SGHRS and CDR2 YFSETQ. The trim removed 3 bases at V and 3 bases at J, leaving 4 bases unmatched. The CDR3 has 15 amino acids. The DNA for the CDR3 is TGCGCCAGCAGCTGGGGGACAGGGGGCAGCTACGAGCAGTACTTC. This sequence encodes CASSWGTGGSYEQYF.

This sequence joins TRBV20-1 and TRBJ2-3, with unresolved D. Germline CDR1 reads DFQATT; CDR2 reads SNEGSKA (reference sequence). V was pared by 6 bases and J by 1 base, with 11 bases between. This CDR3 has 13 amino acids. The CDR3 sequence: CSALEQRTDTQYF. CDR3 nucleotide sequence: TGCAGTGCCCTCGAGCAGCGCACAGATACGCAGTATTTT.

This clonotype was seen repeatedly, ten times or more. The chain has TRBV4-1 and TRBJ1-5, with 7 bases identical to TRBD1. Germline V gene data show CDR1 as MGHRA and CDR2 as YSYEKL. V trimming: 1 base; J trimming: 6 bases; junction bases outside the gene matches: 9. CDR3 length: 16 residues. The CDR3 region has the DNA TGCGCCAGCAGCCAAGTTCCCGCCAGGGGGGGTCAGCCCCAGCATTTT. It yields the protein CASSQVPARGGQPQHF.

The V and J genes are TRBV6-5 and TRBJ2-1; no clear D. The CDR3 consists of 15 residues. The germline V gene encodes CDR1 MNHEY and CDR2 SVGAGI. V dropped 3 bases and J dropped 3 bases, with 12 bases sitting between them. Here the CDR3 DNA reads TGTGCCAGCAGTTATGAAGAGACACGCTACAATGAGCAGTTCTTC. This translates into CASSYEETRYNEQFF.

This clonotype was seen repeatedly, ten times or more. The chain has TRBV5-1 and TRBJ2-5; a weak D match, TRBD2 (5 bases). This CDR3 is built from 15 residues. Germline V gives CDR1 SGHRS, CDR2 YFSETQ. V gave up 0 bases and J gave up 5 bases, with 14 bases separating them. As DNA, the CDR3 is TGCGCCAGCAGCTTGGATGTCAGGTGGACTGAGACCCAGTACTTC. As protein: CASSLDVRWTETQYF.

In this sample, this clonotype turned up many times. The CDR3 bases are TGCGCCAGCAGCTTGGGGAGTAGCGACACCGGGGAGCTGTTTTTT. Translating it yields CASSLGSSDTGELFF. The V gene is TRBV5-1, the J gene TRBJ2-2; D possibly corresponds to TRBD2 (5 bases). V was clipped by 0 bases and J by 3 bases, with 9 bases between them. The length of the CDR3 is 15 residues. Germline V gene sequence: CDR1 SGHRS, CDR2 YFSETQ.

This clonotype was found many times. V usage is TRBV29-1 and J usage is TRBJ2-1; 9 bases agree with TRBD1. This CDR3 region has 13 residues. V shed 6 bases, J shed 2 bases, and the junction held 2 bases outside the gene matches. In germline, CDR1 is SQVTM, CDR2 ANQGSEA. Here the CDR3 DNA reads TGCAGCGTCGGACAGGGGACCTACAATGAGCAGTTCTTC. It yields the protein CSVGQGTYNEQFF.

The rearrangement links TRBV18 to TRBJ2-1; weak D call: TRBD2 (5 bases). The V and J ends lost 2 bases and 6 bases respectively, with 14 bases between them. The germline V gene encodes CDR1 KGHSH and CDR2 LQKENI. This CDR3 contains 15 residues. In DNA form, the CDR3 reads TGTGCCAGCTCACCAATGTCTAGAGGGAGCAATGAGCAGTTCTTC. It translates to CASSPMSRGSNEQFF.

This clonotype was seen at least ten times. The CDR3 loop is CASSLEGGESYTF. The DNA of the CDR3 is TGCGCCAGCAGCTTGGAAGGGGGCGAGAGCTACACCTTC. This sequence joins TRBV5-1 and TRBJ1-2, with TRBD1 matching over 7 bases. CDR3 length: 13 residues. Trimming took 0 bases from V and 9 from J; bases not matched to a gene: 5. Germline V gives CDR1 SGHRS, CDR2 YFSETQ.

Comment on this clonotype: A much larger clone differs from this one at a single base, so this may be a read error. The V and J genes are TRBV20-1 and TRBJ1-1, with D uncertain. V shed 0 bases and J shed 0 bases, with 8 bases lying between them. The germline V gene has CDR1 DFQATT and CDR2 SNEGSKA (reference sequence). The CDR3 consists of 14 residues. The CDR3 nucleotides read TGCAGTGCTAGAGAGGGCAGATTGAACACTGAAGCTTTCTTT. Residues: CSAREGRLNTEAFF.

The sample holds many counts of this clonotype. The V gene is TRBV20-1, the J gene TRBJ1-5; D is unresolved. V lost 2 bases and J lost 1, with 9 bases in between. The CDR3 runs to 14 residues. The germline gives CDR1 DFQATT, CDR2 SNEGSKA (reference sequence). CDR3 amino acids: CSARLGGSNQPQHF. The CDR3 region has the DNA TGCAGTGCTAGATTGGGAGGAAGCAATCAGCCCCAGCATTTT.

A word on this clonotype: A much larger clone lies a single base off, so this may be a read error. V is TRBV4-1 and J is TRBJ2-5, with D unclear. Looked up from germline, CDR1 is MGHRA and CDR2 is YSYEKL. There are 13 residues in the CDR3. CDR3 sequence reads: CSSSQAPKETQYF. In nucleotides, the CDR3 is TGCTCCAGCAGCCAAGCCCCAAAAGAGACCCAGTACTTC.